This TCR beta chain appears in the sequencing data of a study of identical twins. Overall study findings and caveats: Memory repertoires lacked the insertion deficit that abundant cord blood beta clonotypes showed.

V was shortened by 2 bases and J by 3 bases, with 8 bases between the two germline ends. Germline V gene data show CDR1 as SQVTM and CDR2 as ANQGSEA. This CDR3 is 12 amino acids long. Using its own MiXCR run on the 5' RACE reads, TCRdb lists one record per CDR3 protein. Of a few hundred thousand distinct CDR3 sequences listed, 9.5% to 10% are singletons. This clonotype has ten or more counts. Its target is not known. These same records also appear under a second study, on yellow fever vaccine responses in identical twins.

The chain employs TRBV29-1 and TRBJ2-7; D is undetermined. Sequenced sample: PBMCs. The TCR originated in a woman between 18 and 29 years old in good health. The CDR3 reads CSVEKASYEQYF. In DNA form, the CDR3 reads TGCAGCGTTGAAAAAGCCAGCTACGAGCAGTACTTC.